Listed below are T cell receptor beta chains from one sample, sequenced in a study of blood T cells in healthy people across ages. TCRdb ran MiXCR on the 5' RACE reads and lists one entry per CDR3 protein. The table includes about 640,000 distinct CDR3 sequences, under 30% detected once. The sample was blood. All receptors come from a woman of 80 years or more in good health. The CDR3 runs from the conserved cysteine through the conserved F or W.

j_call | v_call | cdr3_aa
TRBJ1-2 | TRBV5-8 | CASRERQGRSGYTF
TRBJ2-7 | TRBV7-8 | CASSSLGQGYEQYF
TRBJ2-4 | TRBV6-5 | CASRAGNIQYF
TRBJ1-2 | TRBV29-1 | CSARDVGNYGYTF
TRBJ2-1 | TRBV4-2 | CASSQVSGGPNEQFF
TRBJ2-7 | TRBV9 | CASSEATSGLLGPPYEQYF
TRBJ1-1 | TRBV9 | CAGSVGLGQNTEAFF
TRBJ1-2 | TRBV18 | CASSPTGLGGYTF
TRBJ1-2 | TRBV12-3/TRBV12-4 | CASSADRVRYGYTF
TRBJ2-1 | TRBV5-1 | CASGAGTSSYNEQFF
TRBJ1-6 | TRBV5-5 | CASSSRWGNSPLHF